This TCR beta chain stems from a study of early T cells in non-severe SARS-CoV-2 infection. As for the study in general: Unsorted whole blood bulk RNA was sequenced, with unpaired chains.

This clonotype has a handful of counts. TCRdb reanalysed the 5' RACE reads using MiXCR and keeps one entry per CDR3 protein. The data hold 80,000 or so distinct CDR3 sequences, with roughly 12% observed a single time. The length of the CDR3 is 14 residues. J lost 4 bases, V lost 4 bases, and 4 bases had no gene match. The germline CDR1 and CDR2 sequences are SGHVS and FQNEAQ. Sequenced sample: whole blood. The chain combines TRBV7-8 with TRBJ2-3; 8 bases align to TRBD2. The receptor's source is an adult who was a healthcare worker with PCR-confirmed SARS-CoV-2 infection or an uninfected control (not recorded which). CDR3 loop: CASSSGTRADTQYF. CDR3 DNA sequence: TGTGCCAGCAGCTCCGGGACTAGGGCAGATACGCAGTATTTT.